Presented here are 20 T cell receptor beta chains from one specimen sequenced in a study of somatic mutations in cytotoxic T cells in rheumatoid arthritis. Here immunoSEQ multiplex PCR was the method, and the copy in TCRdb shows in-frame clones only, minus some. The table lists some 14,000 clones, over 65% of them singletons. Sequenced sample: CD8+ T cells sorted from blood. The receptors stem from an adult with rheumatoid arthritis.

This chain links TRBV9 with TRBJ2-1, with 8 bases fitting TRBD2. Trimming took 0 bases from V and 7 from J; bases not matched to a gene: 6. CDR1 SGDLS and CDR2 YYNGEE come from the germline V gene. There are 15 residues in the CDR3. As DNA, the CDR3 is TGTGCCAGCAGCGTAGGTAGCGGGGCGCTAAATGAGCAGTTCTTC. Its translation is CASSVGSGALNEQFF.

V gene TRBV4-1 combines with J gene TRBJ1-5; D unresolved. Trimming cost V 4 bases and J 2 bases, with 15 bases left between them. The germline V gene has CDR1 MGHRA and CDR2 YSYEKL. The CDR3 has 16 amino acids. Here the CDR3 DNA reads TGCGCCAGCAGCCCCTTTTCGGGGTTCGGCAATCAGCCCCAGCATTTT. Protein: CASSPFSGFGNQPQHF.

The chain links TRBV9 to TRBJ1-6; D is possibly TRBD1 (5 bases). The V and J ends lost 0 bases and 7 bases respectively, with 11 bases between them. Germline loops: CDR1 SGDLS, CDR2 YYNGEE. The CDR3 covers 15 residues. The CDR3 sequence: CASSVAGAGNSPLHF. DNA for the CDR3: TGTGCCAGCAGCGTAGCTGGGGCCGGGAATTCACCCCTCCACTTT.

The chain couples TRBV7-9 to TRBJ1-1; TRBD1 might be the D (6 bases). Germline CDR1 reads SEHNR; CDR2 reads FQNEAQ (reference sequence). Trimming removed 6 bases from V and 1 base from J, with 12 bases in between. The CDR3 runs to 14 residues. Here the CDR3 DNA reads TGTGCCAGCAGAGGGGGGGCAGGGAACACTGAAGCTTTCTTT. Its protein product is CASRGGAGNTEAFF.

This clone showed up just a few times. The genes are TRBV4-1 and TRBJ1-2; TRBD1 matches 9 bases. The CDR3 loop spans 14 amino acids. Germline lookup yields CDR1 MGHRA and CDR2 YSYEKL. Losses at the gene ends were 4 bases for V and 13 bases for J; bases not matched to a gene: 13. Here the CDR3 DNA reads TGCGCCAGCAGCCCGGAAGACAGGGGGGGTCGTGGCACCTTC. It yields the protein CASSPEDRGGRGTF.

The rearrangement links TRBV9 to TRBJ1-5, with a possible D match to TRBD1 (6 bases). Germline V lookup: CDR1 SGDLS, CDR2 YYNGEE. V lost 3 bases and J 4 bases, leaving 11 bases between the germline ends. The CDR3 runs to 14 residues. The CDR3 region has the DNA TGTGCCAGCAGCGCGGGACATTCTAATCAGCCCCAGCATTTT. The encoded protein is CASSAGHSNQPQHF.

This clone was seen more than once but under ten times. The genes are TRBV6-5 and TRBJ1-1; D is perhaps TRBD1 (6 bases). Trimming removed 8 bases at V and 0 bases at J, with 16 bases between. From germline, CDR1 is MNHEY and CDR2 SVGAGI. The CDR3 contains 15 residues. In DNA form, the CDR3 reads TGTGCCAGCCGGATTAAGGGGGGAATGAACACTGAAGCTTTCTTT. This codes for CASRIKGGMNTEAFF.

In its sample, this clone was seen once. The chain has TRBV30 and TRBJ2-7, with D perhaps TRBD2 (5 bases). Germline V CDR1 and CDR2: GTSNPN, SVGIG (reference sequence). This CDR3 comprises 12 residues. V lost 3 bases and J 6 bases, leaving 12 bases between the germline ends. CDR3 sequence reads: CAWRGRRGEQYF. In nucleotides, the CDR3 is TGTGCCTGGAGGGGCCGCCGGGGCGAGCAGTACTTC.

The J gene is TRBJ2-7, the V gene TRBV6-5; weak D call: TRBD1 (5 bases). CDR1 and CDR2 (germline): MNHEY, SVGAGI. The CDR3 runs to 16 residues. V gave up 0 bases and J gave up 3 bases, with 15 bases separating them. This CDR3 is CASSYSMGRVNYEQYF. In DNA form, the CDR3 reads TGTGCCAGCAGTTACTCGATGGGCAGGGTGAACTACGAGCAGTACTTC.

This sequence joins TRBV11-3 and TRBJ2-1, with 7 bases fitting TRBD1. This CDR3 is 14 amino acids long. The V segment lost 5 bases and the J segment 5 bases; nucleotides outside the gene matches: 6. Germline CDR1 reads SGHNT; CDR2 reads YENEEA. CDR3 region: CASSARQGHNEQFF. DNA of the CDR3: TGTGCCAGCAGCGCCCGACAGGGACACAATGAGCAGTTCTTC.

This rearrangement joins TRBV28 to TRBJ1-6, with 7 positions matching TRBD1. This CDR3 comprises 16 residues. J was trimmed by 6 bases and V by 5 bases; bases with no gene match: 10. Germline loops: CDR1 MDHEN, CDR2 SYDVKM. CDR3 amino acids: CASSAGRQGLNSPLHF. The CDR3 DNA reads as TGTGCCAGCAGTGCGGGTCGACAGGGCCTTAATTCACCCCTCCACTTT.

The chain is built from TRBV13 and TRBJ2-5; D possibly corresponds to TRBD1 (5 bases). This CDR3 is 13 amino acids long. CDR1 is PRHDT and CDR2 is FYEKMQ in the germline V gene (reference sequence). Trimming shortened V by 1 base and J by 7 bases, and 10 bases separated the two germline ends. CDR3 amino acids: CASSLARAGTQYF. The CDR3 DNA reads TGTGCCAGCAGCTTAGCCAGGGCTGGGACCCAGTACTTC.

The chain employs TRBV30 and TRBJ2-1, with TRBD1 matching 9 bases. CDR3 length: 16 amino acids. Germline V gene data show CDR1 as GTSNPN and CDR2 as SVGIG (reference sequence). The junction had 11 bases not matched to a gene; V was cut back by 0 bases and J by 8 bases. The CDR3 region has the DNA TGTGCCTGGAGTGTACTGGGGGGGGACAGGGCATATGAGCAGTTCTTC. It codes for CAWSVLGGDRAYEQFF.

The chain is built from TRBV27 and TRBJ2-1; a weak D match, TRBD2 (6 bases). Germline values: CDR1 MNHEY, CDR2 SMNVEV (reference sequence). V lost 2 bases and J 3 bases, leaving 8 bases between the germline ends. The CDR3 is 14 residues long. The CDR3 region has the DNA TGTGCCAGCAGTTTAGCGGGGAGCTACAATGAGCAGTTCTTC. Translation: CASSLAGSYNEQFF.

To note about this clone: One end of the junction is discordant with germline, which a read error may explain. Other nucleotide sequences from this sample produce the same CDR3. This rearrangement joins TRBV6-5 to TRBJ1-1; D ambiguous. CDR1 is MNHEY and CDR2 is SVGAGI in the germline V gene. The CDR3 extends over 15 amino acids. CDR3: CASSYSITQNTEAFF. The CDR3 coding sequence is TGTGCCAGCAGTTACTCGATCACCCAGAACACTGAGGCTTTCTTT.

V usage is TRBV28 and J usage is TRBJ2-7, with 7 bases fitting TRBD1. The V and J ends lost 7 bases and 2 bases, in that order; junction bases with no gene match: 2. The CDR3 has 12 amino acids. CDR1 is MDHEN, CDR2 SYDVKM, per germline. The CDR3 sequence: CASKTGAYEQYF. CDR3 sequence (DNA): TGTGCCAGCAAAACAGGGGCCTACGAGCAGTACTTC. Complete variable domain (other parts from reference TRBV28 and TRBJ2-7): DVKVTQSSRYLVKRTGEKVFLECVQDMDHENMFWYRQDPGLGLRLIYFSYDVKMKEKGDIPEGYSVSREKKERFSLILESASTNQTSMYLCASKTGAYEQYFGPGTRLTVT.

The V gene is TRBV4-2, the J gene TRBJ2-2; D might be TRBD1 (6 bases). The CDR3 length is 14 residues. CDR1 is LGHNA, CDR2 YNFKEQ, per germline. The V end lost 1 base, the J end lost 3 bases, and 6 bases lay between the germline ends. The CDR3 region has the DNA TGTGCCAGCAGCCAAGGACAGGACACCGGGGAGCTGTTTTTT. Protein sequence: CASSQGQDTGELFF.

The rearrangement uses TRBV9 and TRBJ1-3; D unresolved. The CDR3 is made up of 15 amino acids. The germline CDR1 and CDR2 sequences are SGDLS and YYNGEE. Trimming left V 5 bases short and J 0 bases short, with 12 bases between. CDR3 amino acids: CASRESDYSGNTIYF. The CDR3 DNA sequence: TGTGCCAGCAGGGAAAGCGATTACTCTGGAAACACCATATATTTT.

The DNA for the CDR3 is TGCGCCAGCAGCAGGGGACTTAGACAAGAGACCCAGTACTTC. This encodes CASSRGLRQETQYF. The chain joins TRBV4-1 to TRBJ2-5; tentatively, D is TRBD2 (6 bases). V gave up 5 bases and J gave up 2 bases, with 12 bases separating them. This CDR3 is built from 14 residues. The germline V gene has CDR1 MGHRA and CDR2 YSYEKL.

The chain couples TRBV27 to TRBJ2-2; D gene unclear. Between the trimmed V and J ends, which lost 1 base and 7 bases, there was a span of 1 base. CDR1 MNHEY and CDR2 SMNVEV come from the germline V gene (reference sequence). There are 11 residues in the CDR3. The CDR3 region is CASSLYGELFF. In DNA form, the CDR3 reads TGTGCCAGCAGTTTATACGGGGAGCTGTTTTTT.